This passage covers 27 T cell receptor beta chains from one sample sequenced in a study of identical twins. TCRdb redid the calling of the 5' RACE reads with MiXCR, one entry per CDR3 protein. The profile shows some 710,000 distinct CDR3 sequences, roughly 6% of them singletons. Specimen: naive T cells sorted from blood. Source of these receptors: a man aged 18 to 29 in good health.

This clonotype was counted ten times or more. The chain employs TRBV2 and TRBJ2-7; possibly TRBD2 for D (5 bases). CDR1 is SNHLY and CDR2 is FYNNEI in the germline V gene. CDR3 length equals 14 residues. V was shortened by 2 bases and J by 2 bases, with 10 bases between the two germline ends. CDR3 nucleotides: TGTGCCAGCAGTGAATCGGGGATCCCCTACGAGCAGTACTTC. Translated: CASSESGIPYEQYF.

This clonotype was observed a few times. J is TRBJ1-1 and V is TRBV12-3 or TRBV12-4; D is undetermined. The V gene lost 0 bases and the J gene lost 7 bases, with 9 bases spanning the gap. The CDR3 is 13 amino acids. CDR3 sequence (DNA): TGTGCCAGCAGTTTAGCGCCGGGGAATGAAGCTTTCTTT. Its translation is CASSLAPGNEAFF.

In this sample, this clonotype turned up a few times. CDR3 region: CASLPTGEGGYTF. The CDR3, as DNA: TGTGCCAGCCTACCTACAGGGGAGGGTGGCTACACCTTC. V gene TRBV6-1 combines with J gene TRBJ1-2; TRBD1 matches 7 bases. Germline assignment: CDR1 MNHNS and CDR2 SASEGT. V gave up 8 bases and J gave up 7 bases; unmatched junction bases: 10. This CDR3 contains 13 residues.

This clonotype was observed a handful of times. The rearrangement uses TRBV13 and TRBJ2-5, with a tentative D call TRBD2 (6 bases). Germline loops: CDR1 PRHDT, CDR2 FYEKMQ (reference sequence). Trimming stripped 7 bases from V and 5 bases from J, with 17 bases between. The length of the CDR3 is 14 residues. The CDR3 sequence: CASTRSAGRETQYF. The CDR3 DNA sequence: TGTGCCAGCACCCGTAGCGCGGGGAGGGAGACCCAGTACTTC. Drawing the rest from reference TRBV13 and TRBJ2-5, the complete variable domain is AAGVIQSPRHLIKEKRETATLKCYPIPRHDTVYWYQQGPGQDPQFLISFYEKMQSDKGSIPDRFSAQQFSDYHSELNMSSLELGDSALYFCASTRSAGRETQYFGPGTRLLVL.

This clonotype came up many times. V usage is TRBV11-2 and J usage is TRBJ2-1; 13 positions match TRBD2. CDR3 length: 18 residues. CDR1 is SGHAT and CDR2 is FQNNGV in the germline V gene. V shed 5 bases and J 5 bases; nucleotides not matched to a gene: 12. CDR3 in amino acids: CASSLGLAGDRPHNEQFF. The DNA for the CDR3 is TGTGCCAGCAGCCTCGGACTAGCGGGGGATAGGCCCCACAATGAGCAGTTCTTC. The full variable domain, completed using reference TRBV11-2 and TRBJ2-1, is EAGVAQSPRYKIIEKRQSVAFWCNPISGHATLYWYQQILGQGPKLLIQFQNNGVVDDSQLPKDRFSAERLKGVDSTLKIQPAKLEDSAVYLCASSLGLAGDRPHNEQFFGPGTRLTVL.

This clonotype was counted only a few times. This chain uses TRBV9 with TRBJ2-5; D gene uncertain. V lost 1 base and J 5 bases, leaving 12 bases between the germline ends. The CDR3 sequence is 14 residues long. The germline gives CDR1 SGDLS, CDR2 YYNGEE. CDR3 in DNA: TGTGCCAGCAGCGTAACGAAGGGAAGTGAGACCCAGTACTTC. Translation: CASSVTKGSETQYF. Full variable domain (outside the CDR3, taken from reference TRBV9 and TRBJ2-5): DSGVTQTPKHLITATGQRVTLRCSPRSGDLSVYWYQQSLDQGLQFLIQYYNGEERAKGNILERFSAQQFPDLHSELNLSSLELGDSALYFCASSVTKGSETQYFGPGTRLLVL.

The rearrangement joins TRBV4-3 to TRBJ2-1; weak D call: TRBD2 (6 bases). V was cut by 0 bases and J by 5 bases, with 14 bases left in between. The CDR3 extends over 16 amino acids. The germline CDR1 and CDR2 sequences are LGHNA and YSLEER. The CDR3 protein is CASSQDLASAHNEQFF. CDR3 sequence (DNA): TGCGCCAGCAGCCAAGATCTGGCTAGCGCCCACAATGAGCAGTTCTTC.

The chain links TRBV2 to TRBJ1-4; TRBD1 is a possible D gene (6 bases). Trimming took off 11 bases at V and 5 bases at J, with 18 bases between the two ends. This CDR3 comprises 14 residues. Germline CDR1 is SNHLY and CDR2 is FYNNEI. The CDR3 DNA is TGTGCCGGATCCAGGCTGGGGGGCAATGAAAAACTGTTTTTT. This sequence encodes CAGSRLGGNEKLFF.

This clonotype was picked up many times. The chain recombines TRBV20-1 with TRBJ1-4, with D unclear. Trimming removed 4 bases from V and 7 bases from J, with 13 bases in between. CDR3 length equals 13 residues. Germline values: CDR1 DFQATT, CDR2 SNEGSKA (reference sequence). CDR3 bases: TGCAGTGCTAATGCCATTAAGAGTGAAAAACTGTTTTTT. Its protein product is CSANAIKSEKLFF.

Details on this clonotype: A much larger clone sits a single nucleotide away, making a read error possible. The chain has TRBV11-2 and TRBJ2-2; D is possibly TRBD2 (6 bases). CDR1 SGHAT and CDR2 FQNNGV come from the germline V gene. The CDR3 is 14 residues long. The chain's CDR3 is CANSLDGSTGELFF. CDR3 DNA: TGTGCCAACAGCTTAGACGGGAGTACGGGGGAGCTGTTTTTT.

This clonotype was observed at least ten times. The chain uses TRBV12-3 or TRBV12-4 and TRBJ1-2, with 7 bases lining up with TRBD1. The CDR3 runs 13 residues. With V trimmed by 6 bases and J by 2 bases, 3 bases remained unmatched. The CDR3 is CASSLTGNYGYTF. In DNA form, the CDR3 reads TGTGCCAGCAGCTTGACAGGGAACTATGGCTACACCTTC.

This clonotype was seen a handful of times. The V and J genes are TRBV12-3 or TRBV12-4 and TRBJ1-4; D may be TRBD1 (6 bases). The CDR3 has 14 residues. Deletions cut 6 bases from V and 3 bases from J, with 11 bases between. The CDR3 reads CASRRQDPNEKLFF. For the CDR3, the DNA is TGTGCCAGCAGGAGACAGGACCCTAATGAAAAACTGTTTTTT.

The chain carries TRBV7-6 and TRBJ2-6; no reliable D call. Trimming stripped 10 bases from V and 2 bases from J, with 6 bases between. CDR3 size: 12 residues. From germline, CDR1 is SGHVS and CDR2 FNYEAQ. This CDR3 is CATRTGANVLTF. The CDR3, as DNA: TGTGCCACCAGGACTGGGGCCAACGTCCTGACTTTC.

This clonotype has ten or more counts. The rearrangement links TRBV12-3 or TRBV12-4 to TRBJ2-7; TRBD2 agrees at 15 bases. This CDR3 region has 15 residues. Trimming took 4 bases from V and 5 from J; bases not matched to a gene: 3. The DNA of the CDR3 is TGTGCCAGCAGTTCCGGACTAGCGGGAGGGCACGAGCAGTACTTC. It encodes CASSSGLAGGHEQYF.

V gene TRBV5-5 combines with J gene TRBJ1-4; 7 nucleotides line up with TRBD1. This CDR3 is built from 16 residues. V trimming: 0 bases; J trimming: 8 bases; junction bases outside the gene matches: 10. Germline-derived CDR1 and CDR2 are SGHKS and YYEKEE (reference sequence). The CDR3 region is CASSLGNRRGREKLFF. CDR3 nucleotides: TGTGCCAGCAGCTTGGGGAATCGTAGGGGGCGAGAAAAACTGTTTTTT.

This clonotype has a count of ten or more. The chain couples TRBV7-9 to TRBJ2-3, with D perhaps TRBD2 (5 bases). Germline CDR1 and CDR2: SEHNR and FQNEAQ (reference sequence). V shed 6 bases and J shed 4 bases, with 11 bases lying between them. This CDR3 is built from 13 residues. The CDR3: CASRSIGADTQYF. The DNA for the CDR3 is TGTGCCAGCAGGTCAATCGGGGCAGATACGCAGTATTTT. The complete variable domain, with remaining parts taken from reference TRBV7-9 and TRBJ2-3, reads DTGVSQNPRHKITKRGQNVTFRCDPISEHNRLYWYRQTLGQGPEFLTYFQNEAQLEKSRLLSDRFSAERPKGSFSTLEIQRTEQGDSAMYLCASRSIGADTQYFGPGTRLTVL.

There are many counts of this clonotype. The CDR3 coding sequence is TGTGCCAGCAGTGAAGACAGGGAGCACGAGCAGTACTTC. This encodes CASSEDREHEQYF. The chain joins TRBV2 to TRBJ2-7; D perhaps matches TRBD1 (6 bases). Looked up from germline, CDR1 is SNHLY and CDR2 is FYNNEI. This CDR3 comprises 13 residues. Trimming took 1 base from V and 5 from J, leaving 9 bases between them.

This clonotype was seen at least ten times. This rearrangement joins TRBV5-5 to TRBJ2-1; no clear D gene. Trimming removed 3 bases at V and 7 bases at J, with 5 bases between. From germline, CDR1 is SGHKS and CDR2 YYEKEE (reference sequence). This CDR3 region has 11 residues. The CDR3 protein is CASSYPNEQFF. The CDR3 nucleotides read TGTGCCAGCAGCTATCCAAATGAGCAGTTCTTC.

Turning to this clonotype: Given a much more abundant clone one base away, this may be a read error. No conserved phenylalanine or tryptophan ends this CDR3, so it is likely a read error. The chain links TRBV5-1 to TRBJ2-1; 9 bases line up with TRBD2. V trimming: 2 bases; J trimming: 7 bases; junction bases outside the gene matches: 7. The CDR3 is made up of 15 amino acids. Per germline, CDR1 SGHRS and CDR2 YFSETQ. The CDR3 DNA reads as TGCGCCAGCAGCTTCTTGGCGGGAGGGCAGAATGAGCAGTTCTAC. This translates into CASSFLAGGQNEQFY.

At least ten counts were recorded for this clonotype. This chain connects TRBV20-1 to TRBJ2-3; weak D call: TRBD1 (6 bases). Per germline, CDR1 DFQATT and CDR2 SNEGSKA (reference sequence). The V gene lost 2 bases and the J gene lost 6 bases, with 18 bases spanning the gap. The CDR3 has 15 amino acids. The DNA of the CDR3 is TGCAGTGCTAGATTTTGGGGGCCGAGAGGTGATACGCAGTATTTT. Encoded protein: CSARFWGPRGDTQYF.

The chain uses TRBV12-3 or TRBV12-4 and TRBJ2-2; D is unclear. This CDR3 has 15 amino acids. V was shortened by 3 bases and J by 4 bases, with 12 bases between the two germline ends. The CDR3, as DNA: TGTGCCAGCAGTTTGGACGACTGGGGCACCGGGGAGCTGTTTTTT. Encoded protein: CASSLDDWGTGELFF.

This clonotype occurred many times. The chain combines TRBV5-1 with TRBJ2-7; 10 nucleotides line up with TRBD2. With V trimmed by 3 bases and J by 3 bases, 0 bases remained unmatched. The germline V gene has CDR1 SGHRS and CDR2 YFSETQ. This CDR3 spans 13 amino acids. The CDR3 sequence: CASSWTSGYEQYF. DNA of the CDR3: TGCGCCAGCAGCTGGACTAGCGGCTACGAGCAGTACTTC.

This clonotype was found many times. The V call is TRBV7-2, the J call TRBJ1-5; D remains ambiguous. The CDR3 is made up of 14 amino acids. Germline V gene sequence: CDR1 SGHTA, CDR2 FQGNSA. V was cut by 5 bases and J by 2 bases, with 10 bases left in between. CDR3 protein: CASSAEGGNQPQHF. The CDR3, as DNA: TGTGCCAGCAGCGCTGAGGGAGGCAATCAGCCCCAGCATTTT.

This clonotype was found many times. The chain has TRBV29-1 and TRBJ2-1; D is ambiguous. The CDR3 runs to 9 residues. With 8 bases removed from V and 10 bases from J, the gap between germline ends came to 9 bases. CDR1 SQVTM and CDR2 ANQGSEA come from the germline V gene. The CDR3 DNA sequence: TGCAGCCCCCCAACCGAGCAGTTCTTC. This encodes CSPPTEQFF.

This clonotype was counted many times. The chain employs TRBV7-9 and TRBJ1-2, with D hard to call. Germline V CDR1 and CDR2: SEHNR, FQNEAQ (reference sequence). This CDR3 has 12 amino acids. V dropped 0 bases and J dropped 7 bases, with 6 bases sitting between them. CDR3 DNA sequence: TGTGCCAGCAGCTTAGCTCCCGCTGGCTACACCTTC. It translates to CASSLAPAGYTF.

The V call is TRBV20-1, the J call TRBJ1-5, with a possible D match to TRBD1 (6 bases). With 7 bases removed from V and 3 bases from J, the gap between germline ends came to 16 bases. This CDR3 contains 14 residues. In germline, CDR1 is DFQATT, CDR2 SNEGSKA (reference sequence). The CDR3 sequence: CSVRAGGLNQPQHF. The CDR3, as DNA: TGCAGTGTCCGGGCGGGGGGCCTCAATCAGCCCCAGCATTTT.

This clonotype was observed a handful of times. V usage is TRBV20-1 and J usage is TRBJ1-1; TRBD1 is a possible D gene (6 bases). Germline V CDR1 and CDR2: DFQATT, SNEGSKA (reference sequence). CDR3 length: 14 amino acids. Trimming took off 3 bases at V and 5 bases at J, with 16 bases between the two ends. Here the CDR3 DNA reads TGCAGTGCTAGTCGGGGTACAGGGATAACTGAAGCTTTCTTT. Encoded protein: CSASRGTGITEAFF.